This T cell receptor beta chain was identified in a study of T cells expressing NK-cell markers. Study summary: One of the eight sequenced donors was seronegative, whereas the other seven were HCMV-seropositive.

The CDR3 sequence is 16 residues long. From germline, CDR1 is MGHRA and CDR2 YSYEKL. 5'RACE template switching with UMIs generated TCR beta cDNA. TCRdb reprocessed the 5' RACE reads, with one entry per CDR3 protein and no DNA. Its listing shows about 260,000 distinct CDR3 sequences. The V gene is TRBV4-1, the J gene TRBJ2-1; TCRdb's D call of TRBD1 is untestable without DNA. This clonotype was obtained from a man younger than 35 in good health. The sequenced sample consisted of blood T cells: a sorted CD56 or NKG2C T cell subset, CD4+ or CD8+ T cells, or bulk PBMC T cells (not recorded which). This CDR3 reads CASSQETPSTVNEQFF.